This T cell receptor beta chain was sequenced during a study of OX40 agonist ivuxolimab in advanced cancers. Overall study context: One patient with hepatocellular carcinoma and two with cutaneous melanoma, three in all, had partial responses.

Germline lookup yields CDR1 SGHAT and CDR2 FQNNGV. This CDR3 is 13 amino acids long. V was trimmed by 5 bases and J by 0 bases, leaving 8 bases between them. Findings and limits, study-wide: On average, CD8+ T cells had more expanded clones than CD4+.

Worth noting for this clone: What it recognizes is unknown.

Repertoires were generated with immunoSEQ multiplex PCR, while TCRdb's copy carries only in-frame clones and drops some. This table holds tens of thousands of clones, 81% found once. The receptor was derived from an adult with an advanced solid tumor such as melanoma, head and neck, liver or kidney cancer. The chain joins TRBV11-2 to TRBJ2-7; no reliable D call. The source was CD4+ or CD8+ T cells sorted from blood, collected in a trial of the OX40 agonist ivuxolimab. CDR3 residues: CASSIMASYEQYF. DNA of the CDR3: TGTGCCAGCAGCATTATGGCCTCCTACGAGCAGTACTTC.